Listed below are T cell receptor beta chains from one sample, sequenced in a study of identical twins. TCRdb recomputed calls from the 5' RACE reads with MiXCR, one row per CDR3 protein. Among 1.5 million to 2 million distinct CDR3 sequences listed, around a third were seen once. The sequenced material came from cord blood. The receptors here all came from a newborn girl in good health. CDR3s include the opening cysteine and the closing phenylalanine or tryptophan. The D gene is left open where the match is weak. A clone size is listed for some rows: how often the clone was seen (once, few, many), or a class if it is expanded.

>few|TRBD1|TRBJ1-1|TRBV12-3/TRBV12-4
TGTGCCAGCAGCCAGGGACAGTGGAACACTGAAGCTTTCTTT
CASSQGQWNTEAFF
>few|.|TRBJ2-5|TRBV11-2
TGTGCCAGCAGGTTGAGACTAGACCAAGAGACCCAGTACTTC
CASRLRLDQETQYF
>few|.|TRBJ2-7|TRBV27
TGTGCCAGCAGTCCTAGCTCGACGGGCTCCTACGAGCAGTACTTC
CASSPSSTGSYEQYF
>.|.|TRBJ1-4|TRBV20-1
TGCAGTGCTAGCGCCGGGACCCGGTATGAAAAACTGTTTTTT
CSASAGTRYEKLFF
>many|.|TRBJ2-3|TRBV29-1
TGCAGCGTTGAAGAGTTGGATACGCAGTATTTT
CSVEELDTQYF
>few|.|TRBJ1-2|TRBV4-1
TGCGCCAGCAGCCAAGATCACGGACTCAACTATGGCTACACCTTC
CASSQDHGLNYGYTF
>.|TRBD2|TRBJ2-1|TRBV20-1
TGCAGTGCTAGTAGCCTAGCGGGTGGAAGTCGGAGCTCCTACAATGAGCAGTTCTTC
CSASSLAGGSRSSYNEQFF
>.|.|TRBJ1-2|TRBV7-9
TGTGCCAGCAGCTTAACCGGTTTAGCAGTGGGAAACTATGGCTACACCTTC
CASSLTGLAVGNYGYTF
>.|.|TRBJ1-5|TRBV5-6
TGTGCCAGCAGCTTGTTTCGGCAGGGTTATCAGCCCCAGCATTTT
CASSLFRQGYQPQHF
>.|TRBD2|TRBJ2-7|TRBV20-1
TGCAGTGCTAGAGTTCCCCTAGCGGAGCCCTACGAGCAGTACTTC
CSARVPLAEPYEQYF
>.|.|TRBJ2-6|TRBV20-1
TGCAGTGCTAGAGATCGGGGCAGGCTCTCTGGGGCCAACGTCCTGACTTTC
CSARDRGRLSGANVLTF
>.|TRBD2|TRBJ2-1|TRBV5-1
TGCGCCAGCAGCGGCGGACTAGCGGGAGGGCCGAGCTCCTACAATGAGCAGTTCTTC
CASSGGLAGGPSSYNEQFF
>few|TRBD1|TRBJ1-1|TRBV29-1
TGCAGCGTTGAAAGTCGGGACAGGAACACTGAAGCTTTCTTT
CSVESRDRNTEAFF
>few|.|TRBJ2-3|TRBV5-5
TGTGCCAGCAGCTTGGGCTCTAGCTGGGACACAGATACGCAGTATTTT
CASSLGSSWDTDTQYF
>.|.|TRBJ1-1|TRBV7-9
TGTGCCAGCAGCTTAGGCAGCGACACTGAAGCTTTCTTT
CASSLGSDTEAFF
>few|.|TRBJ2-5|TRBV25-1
TGTGCCAGCAGTGAATTGACAGGCCAAGAGACCCAGTACTTC
CASSELTGQETQYF
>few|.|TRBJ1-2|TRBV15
TGTGCCACCAGCAGAATGGCGGCCTTTGGCTACACCTTC
CATSRMAAFGYTF
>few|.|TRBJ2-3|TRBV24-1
TGTGCCACCAGTGATAACGGGGCCTCGGCAGATACGCAGTATTTT
CATSDNGASADTQYF
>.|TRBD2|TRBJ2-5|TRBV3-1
TGTGCCAGCAGCCAACCGGGACTAGCGGGGTACCAAGAGACCCAGTACTTC
CASSQPGLAGYQETQYF
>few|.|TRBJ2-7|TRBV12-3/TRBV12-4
TGTGCCAGCAGACAGGAATACTCCTACGAGCAGTACTTC
CASRQEYSYEQYF
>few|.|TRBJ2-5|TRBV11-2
TGTGCCAGCAGCCCGGGGACCCCGGGAGAGACCCAGTACTTC
CASSPGTPGETQYF
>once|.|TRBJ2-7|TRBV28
TGTGCCAGCCTCAAGGGTCGTGAGCTCTACGAGCAGTACTTC
CASLKGRELYEQYF